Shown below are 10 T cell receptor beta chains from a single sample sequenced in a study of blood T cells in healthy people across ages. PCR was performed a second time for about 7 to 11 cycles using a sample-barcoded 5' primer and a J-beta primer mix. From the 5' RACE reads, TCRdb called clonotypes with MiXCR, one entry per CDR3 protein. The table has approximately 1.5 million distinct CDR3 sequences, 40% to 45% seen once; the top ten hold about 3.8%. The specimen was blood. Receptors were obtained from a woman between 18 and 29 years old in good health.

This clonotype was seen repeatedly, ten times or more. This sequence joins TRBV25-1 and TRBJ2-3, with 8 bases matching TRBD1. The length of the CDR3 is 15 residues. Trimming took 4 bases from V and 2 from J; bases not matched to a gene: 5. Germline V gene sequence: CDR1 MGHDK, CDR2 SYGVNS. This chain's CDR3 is CASSAGTGDTDTQYF. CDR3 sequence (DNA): TGTGCCAGCAGTGCCGGGACAGGAGACACAGATACGCAGTATTTT.

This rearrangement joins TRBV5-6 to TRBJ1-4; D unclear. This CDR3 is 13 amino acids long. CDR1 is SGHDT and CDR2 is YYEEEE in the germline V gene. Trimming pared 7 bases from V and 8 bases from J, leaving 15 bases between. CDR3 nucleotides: TGTGCCAGCGCCGTATGGGGTGGCGAAAAACTGTTTTTT. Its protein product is CASAVWGGEKLFF.

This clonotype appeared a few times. This CDR3 is CASSQRPGLDTYNEQFF. For the CDR3, the DNA is TGTGCCAGCAGCCAACGACCGGGACTAGATACATACAATGAGCAGTTCTTC. The chain has TRBV3-1 and TRBJ2-1; 8 bases match TRBD2. The germline V gene has CDR1 LGHDT and CDR2 YNNKEL (reference sequence). The trim removed 2 bases at V and 4 bases at J, leaving 10 bases unmatched. The CDR3 length is 17 residues.

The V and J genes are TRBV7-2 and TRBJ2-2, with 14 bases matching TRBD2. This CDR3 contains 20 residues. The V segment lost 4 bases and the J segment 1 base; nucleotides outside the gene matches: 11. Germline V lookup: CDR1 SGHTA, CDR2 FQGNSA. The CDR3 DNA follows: TGTGCCAGCAGCTACCCCCAGGGACTAGCGGGGGCCCAGAACACCGGGGAGCTGTTTTTT. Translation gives CASSYPQGLAGAQNTGELFF.

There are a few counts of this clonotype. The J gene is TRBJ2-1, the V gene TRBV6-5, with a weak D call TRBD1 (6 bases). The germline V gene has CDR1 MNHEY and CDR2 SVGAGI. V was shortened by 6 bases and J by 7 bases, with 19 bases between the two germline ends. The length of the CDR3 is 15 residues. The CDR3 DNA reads TGTGCCAGCAGCTATAGGCGGACGGGGACAAATGAGCAGTTCTTC. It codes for CASSYRRTGTNEQFF.

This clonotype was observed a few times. The CDR3 loop reads CASSRGAAINEQFF. The CDR3 DNA reads TGTGCCAGCAGCCGGGGGGCCGCAATCAATGAGCAGTTCTTC. The chain recombines TRBV7-2 with TRBJ2-1; D may be TRBD2 (7 bases). CDR3 length: 14 residues. Deletions cut 5 bases from V and 6 bases from J, with 14 bases between. CDR1 and CDR2 from the germline V gene are SGHTA and FQGNSA.

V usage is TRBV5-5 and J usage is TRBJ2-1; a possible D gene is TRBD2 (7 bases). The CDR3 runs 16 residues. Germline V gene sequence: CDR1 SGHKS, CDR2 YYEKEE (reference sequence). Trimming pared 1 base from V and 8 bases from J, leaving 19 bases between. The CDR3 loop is CASSLRGGGTLYEQFF. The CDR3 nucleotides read TGTGCCAGCAGCTTGAGAGGGGGAGGGACTTTGTATGAGCAGTTCTTC.

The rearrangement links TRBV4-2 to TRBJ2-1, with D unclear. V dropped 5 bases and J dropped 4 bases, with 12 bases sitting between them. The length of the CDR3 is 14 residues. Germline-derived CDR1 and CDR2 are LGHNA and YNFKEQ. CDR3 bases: TGTGCCAGCAGCTCCCGGCGGTTATACAATGAGCAGTTCTTC. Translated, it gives CASSSRRLYNEQFF.

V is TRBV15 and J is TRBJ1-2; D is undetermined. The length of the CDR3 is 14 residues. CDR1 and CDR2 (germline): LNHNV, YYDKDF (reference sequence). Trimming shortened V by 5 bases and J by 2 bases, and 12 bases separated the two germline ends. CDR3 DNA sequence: TGTGCCACCAGCGCCCAGACCGAGAACTATGGCTACACCTTC. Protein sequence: CATSAQTENYGYTF.

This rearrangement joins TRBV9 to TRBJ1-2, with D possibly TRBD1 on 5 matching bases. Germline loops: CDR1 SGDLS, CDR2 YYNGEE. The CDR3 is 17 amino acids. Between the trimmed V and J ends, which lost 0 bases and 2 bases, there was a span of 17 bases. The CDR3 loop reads CASSVGGKMGRNYGYTF. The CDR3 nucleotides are TGTGCCAGCAGCGTAGGCGGAAAGATGGGACGGAACTATGGCTACACCTTC.